This T cell receptor (beta chain) was sequenced for a study of T cells after yellow fever vaccination. This clonotype showed up many times. The germline V and J ends were trimmed by 3 bases and 9 bases, with 15 bases remaining between them. The CDR3 length is 14 residues. Via MiXCR, TCRdb re-called the 5' RACE reads, giving one row per CDR3 protein. The top ten hold 2.5% of the sample, which has approximately 120,000 distinct CDR3 sequences, approximately 7% seen once. The receptor comes from a young man who received the YFV17D yellow fever vaccine. Here the sequenced sample was CD4+ T cells sorted from PBMCs, taken around 10 days after the first yellow fever vaccination. V and J are TRBV12-3 or TRBV12-4 and TRBJ1-5; D unclear. CDR3 region: CASSLRPVDPPQHF. Here the CDR3 DNA reads TGTGCCAGCAGTTTGAGGCCGGTCGATCCGCCCCAGCATTTT.